This entry features one TCR beta chain sequence. Germline V gene lookup returns CDR1 SGHRS and CDR2 YFSETQ. V dropped 0 bases and J dropped 0 bases, with 7 bases sitting between them. This CDR3 spans 14 amino acids. Only in-frame clones appear in the TCRdb table, and some are missing; sequencing was by immunoSEQ multiplex PCR. The table records 140,000 or so clones, about four fifths of them present only once. This entry belongs to a study of blood T cell repertoires in COVID-19. Across the study: PBMCs, B-cell-depleted T cells, or T cells were the source of the cDNA or gDNA that made up the material.

Participants, about 18 to 95 years old, spanned 25 or so US areas. Cohorts were based on clinical histories the participants reported. Recovery meant two consecutive negative NP/OP PCR tests, professional clearance, or resolved symptoms. The sequenced sample consisted of PBMCs or T cells enriched from blood (not recorded which). The clonotype comes from a man aged 50 to 59 who had recovered from COVID-19. The rearrangement links TRBV5-1 to TRBJ2-7; tentative D call: TRBD2 (5 bases). The CDR3 DNA reads as TGCGCCAGCAGCTTGGGGAGGAGCTCCTACGAGCAGTACTTC. Encoded protein: CASSLGRSSYEQYF.